This T cell receptor (beta chain) originates from a study of T cell repertoires in cytomegalovirus infection. At the level of the study: Matching HLA type and CMV infection were both indicated by public TCR beta signatures.

This clonotype was detected a few times. Its antigen is not known. General observations from the study: Totalled public TCR beta family frequency picked out people who carried CMV plus the relevant HLA. The study found HLA-C-restricted CMV-specific TCR beta clonotypes dominating the ex vivo response.

Each CDR3 protein is one row after TCRdb ran MiXCR on the reads. The sample lists around 300,000 distinct CDR3 sequences; over 20% were seen once. The sample consisted of PBMCs. The receptor comes from a human donor in good health (CMV status not recorded). Some clones in this sample may be carry-over from other donors' samples.

The CDR3 sequence: CASSLEAHGAQTYEQYF. The CDR3 nucleotides are TGTGCCAGCAGCTTAGAGGCCCATGGGGCGCAAACCTACGAGCAGTACTTC. The chain uses TRBV7-3 and TRBJ2-7; a possible D gene is TRBD1 (5 bases). Trimming removed 2 bases from V and 2 bases from J, with 19 bases in between. Per the germline V gene, CDR1 is SGHTA and CDR2 is FQGTGA. The CDR3 is made up of 17 amino acids.